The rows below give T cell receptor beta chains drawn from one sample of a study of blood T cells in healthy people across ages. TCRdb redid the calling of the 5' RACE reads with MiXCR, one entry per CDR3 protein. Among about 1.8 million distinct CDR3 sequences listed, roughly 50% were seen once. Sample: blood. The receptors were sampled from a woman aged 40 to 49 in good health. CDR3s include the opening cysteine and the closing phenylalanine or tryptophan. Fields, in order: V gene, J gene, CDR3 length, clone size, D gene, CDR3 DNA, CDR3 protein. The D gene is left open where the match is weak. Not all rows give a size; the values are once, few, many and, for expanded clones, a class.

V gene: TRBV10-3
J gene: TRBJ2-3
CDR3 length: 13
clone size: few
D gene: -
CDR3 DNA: TGTGCCATAGGACGGGACAGCACAGATACGCAGTATTTT
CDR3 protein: CAIGRDSTDTQYF

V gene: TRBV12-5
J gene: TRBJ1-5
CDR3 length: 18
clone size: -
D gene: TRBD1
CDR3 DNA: TGTGCTAGTGGTGACCGGGACAGGCGGACCCATAGCAATCAGCCCCAGCATTTT
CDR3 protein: CASGDRDRRTHSNQPQHF

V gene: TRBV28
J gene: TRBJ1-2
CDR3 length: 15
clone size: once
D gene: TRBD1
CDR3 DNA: TGTGCCAGCAGAGGGACAGGGGCTGGGGACTATGGCTACACCTTC
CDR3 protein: CASRGTGAGDYGYTF

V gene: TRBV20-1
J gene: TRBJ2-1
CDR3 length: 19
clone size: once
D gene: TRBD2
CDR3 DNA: TGCAGTGCTTCTCAACCGGGACTAGCGGGGGGGCAAGCCTACAATGAGCAGTTCTTC
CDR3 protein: CSASQPGLAGGQAYNEQFF

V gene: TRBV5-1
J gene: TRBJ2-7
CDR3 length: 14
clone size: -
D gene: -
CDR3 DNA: TGCGCCAGCAGCTTGGATCAGAAACCCTACGAGCAGTACTTC
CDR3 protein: CASSLDQKPYEQYF

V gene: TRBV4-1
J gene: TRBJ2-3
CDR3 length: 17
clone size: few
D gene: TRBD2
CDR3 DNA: TGCGCCAGCAGCCAAGACGGAGCGGGGGATGTCACAGATACGCAGTATTTT
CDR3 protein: CASSQDGAGDVTDTQYF

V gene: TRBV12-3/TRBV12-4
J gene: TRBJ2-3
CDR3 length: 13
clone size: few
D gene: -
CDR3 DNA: TGTGCCAGCAGTCCTATGGCGGGTGATACGCAGTATTTT
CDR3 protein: CASSPMAGDTQYF

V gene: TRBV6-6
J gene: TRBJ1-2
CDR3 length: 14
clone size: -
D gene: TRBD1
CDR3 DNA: TGTGCCAGCAGTGCGCGACAGGGGGCGGATGGCTACACCTTC
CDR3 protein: CASSARQGADGYTF

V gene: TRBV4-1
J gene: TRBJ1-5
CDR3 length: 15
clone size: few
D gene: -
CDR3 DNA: TGCGCCAGCAGCCAAGGGGGGGAGGGCAATCAGCCCCAGCATTTT
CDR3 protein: CASSQGGEGNQPQHF

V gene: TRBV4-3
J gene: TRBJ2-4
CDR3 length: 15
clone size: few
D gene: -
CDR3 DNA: TGCGCCAGCAGCCAAGAGAAGGGAGCCAAAAACATTCAGTACTTC
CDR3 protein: CASSQEKGAKNIQYF

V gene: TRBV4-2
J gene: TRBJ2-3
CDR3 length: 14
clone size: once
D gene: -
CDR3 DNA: TGTGCCAACAGTATAGGGGAGACCACAGATACGCAGTATTTT
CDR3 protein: CANSIGETTDTQYF

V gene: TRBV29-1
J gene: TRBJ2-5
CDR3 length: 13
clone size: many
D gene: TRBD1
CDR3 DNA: TGCAGCGAAACGGGACAGCTCCAAGAGACCCAGTACTTC
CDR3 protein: CSETGQLQETQYF

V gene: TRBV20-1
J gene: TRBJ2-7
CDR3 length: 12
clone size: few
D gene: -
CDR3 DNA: TGCAGTGCTAGAGGACGGGTGAACGAGCAGTACTTC
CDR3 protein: CSARGRVNEQYF

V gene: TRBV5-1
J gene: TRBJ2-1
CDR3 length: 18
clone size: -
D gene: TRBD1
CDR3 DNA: TGCGCCAGCAGCTCCGTCCCGGGACAGGGCTACTCCTACAATGAGCAGTTCTTC
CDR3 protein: CASSSVPGQGYSYNEQFF

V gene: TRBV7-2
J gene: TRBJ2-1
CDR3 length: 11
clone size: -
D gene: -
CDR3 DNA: TGTGCCTCACAAGATCTGAATGAGCAGTTCTTC
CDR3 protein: CASQDLNEQFF

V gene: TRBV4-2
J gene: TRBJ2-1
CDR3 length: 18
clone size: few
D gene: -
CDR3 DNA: TGTGCCAGCAGCCAAGATGTTGGAGGGACAACTATTGGCAATGAGCAGTTCTTC
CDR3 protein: CASSQDVGGTTIGNEQFF

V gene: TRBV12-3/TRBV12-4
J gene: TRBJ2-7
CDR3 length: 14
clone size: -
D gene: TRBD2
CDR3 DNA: TGTGCCAGCAGTTTGACTAGCAACAGCTACGAGCAGTACTTC
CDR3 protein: CASSLTSNSYEQYF

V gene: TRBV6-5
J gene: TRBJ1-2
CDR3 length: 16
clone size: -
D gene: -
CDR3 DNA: TGTGCCAGCAGTAAGAAAAACGCACAGGGATTCTATGGCTACACCTTC
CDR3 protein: CASSKKNAQGFYGYTF

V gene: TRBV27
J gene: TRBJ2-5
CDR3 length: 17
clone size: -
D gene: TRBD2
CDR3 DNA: TGTGCCAGCAGTTTATTGTCTAGCGGGGGGGTCCAAGAGACCCAGTACTTC
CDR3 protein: CASSLLSSGGVQETQYF

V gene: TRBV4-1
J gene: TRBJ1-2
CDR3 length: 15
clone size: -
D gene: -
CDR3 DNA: TGCGCCAGCAGCCAAGATCGCGTGGTCCGGGGTGGCTACACCTTC
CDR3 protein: CASSQDRVVRGGYTF

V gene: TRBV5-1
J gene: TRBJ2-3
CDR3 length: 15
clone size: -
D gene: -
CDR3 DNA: TGCGCCAGCAGGCAGACAGCCATTAACACAGATACGCAGTATTTT
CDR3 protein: CASRQTAINTDTQYF

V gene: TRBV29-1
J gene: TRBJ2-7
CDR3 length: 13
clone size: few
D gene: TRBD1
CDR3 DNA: TGCAGCGTCGGGGACAGGGGTTCCGCCGAGCAGTACTTC
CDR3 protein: CSVGDRGSAEQYF

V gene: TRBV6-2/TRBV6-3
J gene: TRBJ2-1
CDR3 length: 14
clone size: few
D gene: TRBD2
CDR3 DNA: TGTGCCAGCAGTCTCACCCCACCTAGCGGTGAGCAGTTCTTC
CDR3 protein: CASSLTPPSGEQFF

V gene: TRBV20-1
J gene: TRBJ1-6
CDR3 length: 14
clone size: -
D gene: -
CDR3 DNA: TGCAGTGCTAGACGCGGGGGCGGGAAGTCACCCCTCCACTTT
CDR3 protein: CSARRGGGKSPLHF

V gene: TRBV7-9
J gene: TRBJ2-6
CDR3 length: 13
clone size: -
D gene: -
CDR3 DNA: TGTGCCAGCAGCTTTGAGGAGGCCAACGTCCTGACTTTC
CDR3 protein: CASSFEEANVLTF

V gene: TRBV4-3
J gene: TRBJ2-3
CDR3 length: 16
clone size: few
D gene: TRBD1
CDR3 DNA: TGCGCCAGCAGCCAAGAGGGGACAGGGGGGGCAGATACGCAGTATTTT
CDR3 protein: CASSQEGTGGADTQYF

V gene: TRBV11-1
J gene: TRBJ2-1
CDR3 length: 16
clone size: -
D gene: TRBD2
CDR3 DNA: TGTGCCACCCAGCTTAACGGAGCGGGGGGGAACAATGAGCAGTTCTTC
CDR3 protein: CATQLNGAGGNNEQFF

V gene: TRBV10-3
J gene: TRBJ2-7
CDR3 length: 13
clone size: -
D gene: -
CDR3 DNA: TGTGCCATCGCCAAGGACCGTGACTACGAGCAGTACTTC
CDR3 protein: CAIAKDRDYEQYF

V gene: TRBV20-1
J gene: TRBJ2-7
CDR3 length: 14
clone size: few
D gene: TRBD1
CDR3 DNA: TGCAGTGCTAGACGGGGGGACAGGGCCTACGAGCAGTACTTC
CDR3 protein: CSARRGDRAYEQYF

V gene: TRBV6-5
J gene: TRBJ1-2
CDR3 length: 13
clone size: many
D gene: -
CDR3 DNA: TGTGCCAGCAGTGACTCGGGCCCGAAGGGCTACACCTTC
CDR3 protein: CASSDSGPKGYTF